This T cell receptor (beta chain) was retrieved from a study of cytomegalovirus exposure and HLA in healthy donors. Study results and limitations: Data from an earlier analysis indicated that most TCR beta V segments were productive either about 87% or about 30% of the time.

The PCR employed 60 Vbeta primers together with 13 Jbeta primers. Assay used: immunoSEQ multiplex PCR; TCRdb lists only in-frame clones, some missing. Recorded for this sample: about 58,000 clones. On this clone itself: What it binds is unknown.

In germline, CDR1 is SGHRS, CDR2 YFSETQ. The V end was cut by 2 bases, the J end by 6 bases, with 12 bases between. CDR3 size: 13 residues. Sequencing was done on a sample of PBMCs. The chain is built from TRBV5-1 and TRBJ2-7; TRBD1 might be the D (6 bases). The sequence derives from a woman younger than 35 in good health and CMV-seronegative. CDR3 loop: CASSLNRVGEQYF. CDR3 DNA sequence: TGCGCCAGCAGCTTAAACAGGGTGGGCGAGCAGTACTTC.